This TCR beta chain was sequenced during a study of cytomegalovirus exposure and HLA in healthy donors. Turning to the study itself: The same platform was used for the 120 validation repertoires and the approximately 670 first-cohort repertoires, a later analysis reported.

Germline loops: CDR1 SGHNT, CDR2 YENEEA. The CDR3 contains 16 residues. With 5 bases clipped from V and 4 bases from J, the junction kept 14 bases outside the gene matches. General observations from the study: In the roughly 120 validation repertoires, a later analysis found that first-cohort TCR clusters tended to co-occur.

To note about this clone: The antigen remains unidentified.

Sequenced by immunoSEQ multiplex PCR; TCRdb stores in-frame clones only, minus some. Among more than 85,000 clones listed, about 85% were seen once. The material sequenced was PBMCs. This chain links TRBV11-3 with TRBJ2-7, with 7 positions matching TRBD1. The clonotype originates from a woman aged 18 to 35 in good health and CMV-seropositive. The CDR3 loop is CASSQGGRGRNYEQYF. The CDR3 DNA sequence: TGTGCCAGCAGCCAAGGGGGCAGGGGGAGAAATTACGAGCAGTACTTC.